This TCR beta chain was recovered during a study of memory CD4+ T cells and cytomegalovirus serostatus. The table came from immunoSEQ multiplex PCR; TCRdb's copy has only in-frame clones and leaves some out. The sample lists tens of thousands of clones, about 75% occurring once. The sort gate was single viable CD3+CD4+CD8-CD45RO+ cells for memory CD4+ T cells. Germline CDR1 and CDR2: SGHNT and YYREEE (reference sequence). The CDR3 has 15 residues. V lost 4 bases to trimming and J lost 5 bases; unmatched junction nucleotides: 7. The genes are TRBV5-4 and TRBJ2-1, with TRBD2 identical over 9 bases. The TCR was taken from an adult in good health and CMV-seronegative. Some clones in this sample may be carry-over from other donors' samples. The sequenced sample was memory CD4+ T cells from blood. CDR3 nucleotides: TGTGCCAGCAGCCCCAGCGGGGGGATAAACAATGAGCAGTTCTTC. It is translated as CASSPSGGINNEQFF.